What follows are 23 T cell receptor beta chains derived from one specimen sequenced in a study of coeliac disease. Here immunoSEQ multiplex PCR was the method, and the copy in TCRdb shows in-frame clones only, minus some. This table has under 3,500 clones, around two thirds appearing once. Sequenced sample: intraepithelial lymphocytes from the gut. These receptors were obtained from a man younger than 30 with celiac disease on a gluten-free diet.

The rearrangement joins TRBV7-2 to TRBJ1-2; 7 bases are a match to TRBD1. There are 13 residues in the CDR3. Germline CDR1 reads SGHTA; CDR2 reads FQGNSA. Trimming cost V 6 bases and J 8 bases; bases outside gene matches: 9. The CDR3 DNA is TGTGCCAGCAGACCAAGGGGGCTGGGCGGCTACACCTTC. This sequence encodes CASRPRGLGGYTF. The variable domain in full, completed from reference TRBV7-2 and TRBJ1-2, reads GAGVSQSPSNKVTEKGKDVELRCDPISGHTALYWYRQSLGQGLEFLIYFQGNSAPDKSGLPSDRFSAERTGGSVSTLTIQRTQQEDSAVYLCASRPRGLGGYTFGSGTRLTVV.

This chain links TRBV6-6 with TRBJ2-1, with TRBD2 matching over 7 bases. Per the germline V gene, CDR1 is MNHNY and CDR2 is SVGAGI (reference sequence). The CDR3 extends over 14 amino acids. With 8 bases clipped from V and 0 bases from J, the junction kept 4 bases outside the gene matches. The CDR3 region is CASSPGGSYNEQFF. The CDR3 bases are TGTGCCAGCTCCCCGGGGGGCTCCTACAATGAGCAGTTCTTC.

The genes are TRBV4-3 and TRBJ1-2; 7 nucleotides agree with TRBD1. The germline V gene encodes CDR1 LGHNA and CDR2 YSLEER. This CDR3 has 15 residues. V was clipped by 5 bases and J by 0 bases; unmatched bases: 6. The CDR3 protein is CASSTNRGSNYGYTF. The CDR3 region has the DNA TGCGCCAGCAGCACAAACAGGGGATCTAACTATGGCTACACCTTC.

The chain recombines TRBV25-1 with TRBJ2-7, with 10 bases matching TRBD1. The CDR3 covers 14 residues. Trimming took 3 bases from V and 3 from J; bases not matched to a gene: 2. The germline V gene has CDR1 MGHDK and CDR2 SYGVNS. The CDR3 nucleotides are TGTGCCAGCAGTGATCGGACAGGGGGCTACGAGCAGTACTTC. It translates to CASSDRTGGYEQYF.

The gene calls are TRBV6-1 and TRBJ2-1, with TRBD2 as a possible D gene (6 bases). Trimming stripped 4 bases from V and 1 base from J, with 11 bases between. Germline V gene data show CDR1 as MNHNS and CDR2 as SASEGT. The CDR3 has 15 residues. The CDR3 region has the DNA TGTGCCAGCAGTGGAGGGACTTCTTCCTACAATGAGCAGTTCTTC. Residues: CASSGGTSSYNEQFF.

The V gene is TRBV5-1, the J gene TRBJ2-7; perhaps TRBD1 as D (6 bases). The V end was cut by 0 bases, the J end by 2 bases, with 15 bases between. Germline CDR1 and CDR2: SGHRS and YFSETQ. The CDR3 extends over 16 amino acids. The DNA for the CDR3 is TGCGCCAGCAGCTTGGCCCTACGGCAGGGGACCTACGAGCAGTACTTC. Residues: CASSLALRQGTYEQYF.

V and J are TRBV30 and TRBJ1-2; 12 nucleotides match TRBD1. Germline CDR1 GTSNPN, CDR2 SVGIG (reference sequence). The CDR3 extends over 15 amino acids. The J segment lost 2 bases and the V segment lost 1 base, leaving 2 bases of the junction unmatched. The chain's CDR3 is CAWSGDRGLNYGYTF. In DNA form, the CDR3 reads TGTGCCTGGAGTGGGGACAGGGGGCTGAACTATGGCTACACCTTC.

The gene calls are TRBV7-9 and TRBJ1-1, with D perhaps TRBD1 (5 bases). CDR3 length: 16 amino acids. Trimming removed 5 bases from V and 4 bases from J, with 20 bases in between. Germline CDR1 reads SEHNR; CDR2 reads FQNEAQ (reference sequence). CDR3 loop: CASSPPYTPGGTEAFF. The CDR3, as DNA: TGTGCCAGCAGCCCCCCCTACACCCCCGGGGGCACTGAAGCTTTCTTT.

The chain links TRBV19 to TRBJ1-6; TRBD1 aligns across 7 bases. Germline CDR1 and CDR2: LNHDA and SQIVND (reference sequence). Trimming removed 4 bases from V and 9 bases from J; junction bases left unmatched: 6. The CDR3 runs 14 residues. The CDR3 coding sequence is TGTGCCAGTAGTAGACAGGGAAGAAGTTCACCCCTCCACTTT. Translation gives CASSRQGRSSPLHF.

This chain connects TRBV19 to TRBJ1-2; no clear D gene. The CDR3 has 15 residues. The germline V and J ends were trimmed by 2 bases and 3 bases, with 13 bases remaining between them. Germline lookup yields CDR1 LNHDA and CDR2 SQIVND (reference sequence). Here the CDR3 DNA reads TGTGCCAGTAGTATACGGTCGACTCGCTACTATGGCTACACCTTC. Translation: CASSIRSTRYYGYTF.

The V and J genes are TRBV5-5 and TRBJ2-2, with TRBD1 matching over 10 bases. The CDR3 extends over 18 amino acids. Germline V gene sequence: CDR1 SGHKS, CDR2 YYEKEE (reference sequence). Trimming cost V 4 bases and J 5 bases; bases outside gene matches: 14. CDR3 region: CASSLLLTGGAGTGELFF. The CDR3 DNA sequence: TGTGCCAGCAGCCTCCTTTTGACAGGGGGCGCAGGGACCGGGGAGCTGTTTTTT. Supplemented by reference TRBV5-5 and TRBJ2-2, the full variable domain reads DAGVTQSPTHLIKTRGQQVTLRCSPISGHKSVSWYQQVLGQGPQFIFQYYEKEERGRGNFPDRFSARQFPNYSSELNVNALLLGDSALYLCASSLLLTGGAGTGELFFGEGSRLTVL.

The chain uses TRBV29-1 and TRBJ1-2; TRBD1 is a possible D gene (6 bases). The CDR3 sequence is 12 residues long. V was pared by 6 bases and J by 4 bases, with 12 bases between. CDR1 and CDR2 from the germline V gene are SQVTM and ANQGSEA. DNA of the CDR3: TGCAGCGTCGAGGGGGGGCCCTATGGCTACACCTTC. This gives the protein CSVEGGPYGYTF.

This clone was observed a few times. The rearrangement uses TRBV1 and TRBJ1-6. TRBV1 is annotated as a pseudogene. This CDR3 has 12 amino acids. The CDR3 bases are TGCACCAGCAGCGCGGGGGAATCACCCCTCCACTTT. It translates to CTSSAGESPLHF.

This rearrangement joins TRBV9 to TRBJ1-1, with 9 bases aligning to TRBD1. The germline V gene encodes CDR1 SGDLS and CDR2 YYNGEE. There are 13 residues in the CDR3. The junction had 6 bases not matched to a gene; V was cut back by 7 bases and J by 5 bases. CDR3 residues: CASRPGQGTEAFF. DNA of the CDR3: TGTGCCAGCCGTCCGGGACAGGGAACTGAAGCTTTCTTT.

The chain joins TRBV6-1 to TRBJ1-5; 7 bases are a match to TRBD1. There are 15 residues in the CDR3. From germline, CDR1 is MNHNS and CDR2 SASEGT. The V and J ends lost 4 bases and 5 bases, in that order; junction bases with no gene match: 8. CDR3 protein: CASSVPDRDHQPQHF. DNA of the CDR3: TGTGCCAGCAGTGTCCCCGACAGGGATCATCAGCCCCAGCATTTT.

The chain combines TRBV7-2 with TRBJ2-5; TRBD1 matches 11 bases. The CDR3 is 14 amino acids. CDR1 and CDR2 (germline): SGHTA, FQGNSA. V shed 4 bases and J 4 bases; nucleotides not matched to a gene: 2. CDR3 nucleotides: TGTGCCAGCAGCTGGGACAGGGGGACAGAGACCCAGTACTTC. Translating it yields CASSWDRGTETQYF.

This clone was seen only a few times. The chain uses TRBV5-1 and TRBJ2-7; D possibly corresponds to TRBD2 (6 bases). The germline V gene encodes CDR1 SGHRS and CDR2 YFSETQ. Trimming cost V 5 bases and J 0 bases, with 12 bases left between them. This CDR3 spans 14 amino acids. The CDR3 DNA sequence: TGCGCCAGCAGGCCGACGGGAGACTCCTACGAGCAGTACTTC. This gives the protein CASRPTGDSYEQYF.

The rearrangement joins TRBV7-2 to TRBJ2-5; 13 bases are a match to TRBD2. The CDR3 consists of 16 residues. From germline, CDR1 is SGHTA and CDR2 FQGNSA. Germline trimming cut 3 bases from V and 3 bases from J; bases unmatched to any gene: 4. As DNA, the CDR3 is TGTGCCAGCAGCTTCACTAGCGGGGGGGGAGAAGAGACCCAGTACTTC. It is translated as CASSFTSGGGEETQYF.

This clone was detected only once. The gene calls are TRBV18 and TRBJ2-5, with 10 bases that match TRBD2. Trimming cost V 1 base and J 14 bases; bases outside gene matches: 7. Germline-derived CDR1 and CDR2 are KGHSH and LQKENI. The CDR3 is 13 amino acids. CDR3 bases: TGTGCCAGCTCACCACTAGCGGGGGGCCTCGGTTACTTC. This translates into CASSPLAGGLGYF.

The rearrangement joins TRBV5-5 to TRBJ2-2, with unresolved D. This CDR3 has 14 residues. Germline V gives CDR1 SGHKS, CDR2 YYEKEE (reference sequence). Between the trimmed V and J ends, which lost 5 bases and 1 base, there was a span of 9 bases. This CDR3 reads CASRVTRNTGELFF. The DNA for the CDR3 is TGTGCCAGCAGGGTGACAAGGAACACCGGGGAGCTGTTTTTT.

The J gene is TRBJ2-7, the V gene TRBV27; 9 nucleotides line up with TRBD1. Unmatched junction bases numbered 14, after V lost 5 bases and J lost 0 bases. The CDR3 is 18 amino acids. Germline V gives CDR1 MNHEY, CDR2 SMNVEV (reference sequence). The CDR3 protein is CASSPAPIGQGYSYEQYF. In nucleotides, the CDR3 is TGTGCCAGCAGTCCCGCCCCAATCGGACAGGGGTACTCCTACGAGCAGTACTTC.

This clone was picked up a small number of times. The chain carries TRBV4-1 and TRBJ1-1; 8 bases agree with TRBD1. Germline assignment: CDR1 MGHRA and CDR2 YSYEKL. V was pared by 3 bases and J by 1 base, with 7 bases of the junction left unmatched. This CDR3 is 16 amino acids long. The CDR3 reads CASSHPGGRGNTEAFF. The CDR3 DNA follows: TGCGCCAGCAGCCACCCAGGGGGCAGGGGGAACACTGAAGCTTTCTTT.

The rearrangement joins TRBV9 to TRBJ2-3; TRBD1 is a possible D gene (5 bases). CDR3 size: 15 residues. V was shortened by 6 bases and J by 1 base, with 15 bases between the two germline ends. Germline-derived CDR1 and CDR2 are SGDLS and YYNGEE. For the CDR3, the DNA is TGTGCCAGCAAGCTTTCAGGGTACGGCACAGATACGCAGTATTTT. Translation: CASKLSGYGTDTQYF. The whole variable domain, filled in from reference TRBV9 and TRBJ2-3, reads DSGVTQTPKHLITATGQRVTLRCSPRSGDLSVYWYQQSLDQGLQFLIQYYNGEERAKGNILERFSAQQFPDLHSELNLSSLELGDSALYFCASKLSGYGTDTQYFGPGTRLTVL.